This T cell receptor beta chain was captured by sequencing in a study of T-cell reconstitution after alpha-beta-depleted transplantation in children (dated by TCRdb to 2016 to 2018). With regard to the full study: Using TCR repertoire profiling, the study quantitatively followed how T-cell immune reconstitution unfolded in children after TCRalphabeta/CD19-depleted allogeneic hematopoietic cell transplantation.

Overall study results and their limits: Over subsequent months, a decline in hyperexpanded clone frequencies was noted, and after one year, T-cell counts and TCRbeta diversity were mostly ascribed to newly produced T cells. About two months after transplant, the apparently early recovery of alphabetaT-cell counts reportedly depended on just several hundred clones that had expanded rapidly and came from non-depleted graft cells. In some patients, the high TCRbeta diversity seen at day 60 was put down to recipient T cells and intrathymic progenitors that had survived conditioning.

This clonotype came up many times. Its antigen is still unknown. The record has no base qualities; no much larger clone is one base away. The intended sense of this specimen's treatment or condition label: allogeneic hematopoietic cell transplantation with graft depleted of TCRalphabeta T cells and CD19 B cells. TCRalphabeta/CD19-depleted allogeneic hematopoietic cell grafts were given to the transplant recipients, all of whom were children. CDR1 PRHDT and CDR2 FYEKMQ were looked up in the germline V gene (reference sequence). There are 13 amino acids in the CDR3, from cysteine to phenylalanine inclusive. The entry retains the CDR3 DNA only, 39 bases that are in frame from base 1. V has 10 bases trimmed and J has 8 bases trimmed; junction bases matching no gene number 9. Library preparation used PCR. Sequenced using an Illumina HiSeq 2500. TCR library preparation used molecular barcoding, with unique molecular identifiers applied to normalize quantification of the TCRbeta repertoire. TCRdb handled the public reads itself, with Q25 trimming in fastp and clone calling in MiXCR, and kept productive beta chains. Duplicate CDR3 protein sequences are folded into a single record with the most common DNA and genes. The sample table lists around 17,000 distinct CDR3 sequences, roughly 4.7% of them with a count of one. Under 7% of the sample rests with the top ten.

This clonotype was obtained from a boy between 10 and 17 years old with acute lymphoblastic leukemia, due to receive a stem cell transplant. This specimen consisted of PBMCs, obtained before TCRalphabeta/CD19-depleted stem cell transplant. The rearrangement combines TRBV13 with TRBJ2-2; 8 central nucleotides agree with TRBD1. The nucleotides read TGTGCCACCCTATCGGACAGGGCTGGGGAGCTGTTTTTT. Its product reads: CATLSDRAGELFF.